One T cell receptor beta chain is described in this entry. The data belong to a study of blood T cell repertoires in COVID-19. CDR1 LNHDA and CDR2 SQIVND come from the germline V gene (reference sequence). The CDR3 spans 13 residues. V lost 4 bases, J lost 2 bases, and 8 bases lay in between. Data came from immunoSEQ multiplex PCR; TCRdb stores just in-frame clones and leaves some out. The sample includes about 61,000 clones, around 82% of them seen just once. The chain combines TRBV19 with TRBJ1-1; D unclear. Sequencing was performed on peripheral blood. The clonotype was recovered from a man of 80 years or more with active or convalescent COVID-19. The chain's CDR3 is CASSTRFNTEAFF. The CDR3 DNA follows: TGTGCCAGTAGTACGAGGTTCAACACTGAAGCTTTCTTT.